One and the same sample provided the 19 T cell receptor beta chains below, sequenced in a study of T cell responses to AZD1222 COVID-19 vaccine. Clones were read by immunoSEQ multiplex PCR, and TCRdb kept only the in-frame ones, dropping some. The table records approximately 150,000 clones, roughly 89% of them present only once. The sequences come from peripheral blood, collected 28 days after the second AZD1222 dose. These receptors were collected from an adult who received the AZD1222 COVID-19 vaccine.

This clone has only one observation. This chain links TRBV5-1 with TRBJ2-3, with D perhaps TRBD1 (5 bases). There are 14 residues in the CDR3. V was pared by 7 bases and J by 3 bases, with 15 bases between. Per the germline V gene, CDR1 is SGHRS and CDR2 is YFSETQ. The CDR3 nucleotides read TGCGCCAGCGGAGTTACAGGAGCAACAGATACGCAGTATTTT. It is translated as CASGVTGATDTQYF.

The table lists this clone with a few counts. The chain couples TRBV2 to TRBJ2-5; possible D gene TRBD1, 5 bases. The CDR3 contains 12 residues. Germline V gene lookup returns CDR1 SNHLY and CDR2 FYNNEI. V was shortened by 6 bases and J by 3 bases, with 8 bases between the two germline ends. CDR3 bases: TGTGCCAGCAGAGGGGTGGAAGAGACCCAGTACTTC. Encoded protein: CASRGVEETQYF.

Comments on this clone: Other DNA sequences from this sample encode an identical CDR3 as well. V is TRBV27 and J is TRBJ2-7; D unresolved. Deletions cut 2 bases from V and 3 bases from J, with 8 bases between. This CDR3 has 13 residues. Germline V gene sequence: CDR1 MNHEY, CDR2 SMNVEV (reference sequence). The CDR3 here is CASSLRADYEQYF. As DNA, the CDR3 is TGTGCCAGCAGTTTAAGAGCAGACTACGAGCAGTACTTC.

The chain has TRBV18 and TRBJ1-1; D is perhaps TRBD1 (5 bases). There are 12 residues in the CDR3. The V end was cut by 9 bases, the J end by 5 bases, with 13 bases between. The germline V gene has CDR1 KGHSH and CDR2 LQKENI. For the CDR3, the DNA is TGTGCCAGTTCTGGGGACGGGACTGAAGCTTTCTTT. It is translated as CASSGDGTEAFF.

The genes are TRBV6-2 or TRBV6-3 and TRBJ1-2; D call uncertain. The CDR3 runs to 14 residues. Trimming shortened V by 7 bases and J by 4 bases, and 16 bases separated the two germline ends. Germline lookup yields CDR1 MNHEY and CDR2 SVGEGT. CDR3: CASTPWGVVYGYTF. In DNA form, the CDR3 reads TGTGCCAGCACCCCCTGGGGAGTCGTCTATGGCTACACCTTC.

The genes are TRBV4-3 and TRBJ1-5; D unresolved. CDR1 LGHNA and CDR2 YSLEER come from the germline V gene. The ends were cut back, 1 base at V and 6 bases at J, with 22 bases in the middle. This CDR3 comprises 18 residues. This CDR3 reads CASSQAVFGDDSGQPQHF. DNA of the CDR3: TGCGCCAGCAGCCAAGCCGTTTTCGGAGACGATAGCGGTCAGCCCCAGCATTTT.

J is TRBJ1-4 and V is TRBV4-1; D ambiguous. Germline lookup yields CDR1 MGHRA and CDR2 YSYEKL. Trimming took 3 bases from V and 9 from J, leaving 20 bases between them. The CDR3 is 16 residues long. Here the CDR3 DNA reads TGCGCCAGCAGCCAGACGGGTGGACGGTGGGGTCAAAAACTGTTTTTT. It encodes CASSQTGGRWGQKLFF.

V gene TRBV2 combines with J gene TRBJ2-5; D might be TRBD1 or TRBD2, each matching 5 bases. Germline CDR1 and CDR2: SNHLY and FYNNEI. The V end was cut by 6 bases, the J end by 6 bases, with 23 bases between. CDR3 length: 16 amino acids. The CDR3 region is CASRSIGTVSSKTQYF. CDR3 nucleotide sequence: TGTGCCAGCAGGTCCATCGGGACGGTCTCATCAAAGACCCAGTACTTC.

This chain joins TRBV2 and TRBJ2-7; D may correspond to TRBD1 or TRBD2 (5 bases each). CDR3 length: 13 residues. The ends were cut back, 4 bases at V and 6 bases at J, with 13 bases in the middle. CDR1 and CDR2 (germline): SNHLY, FYNNEI. CDR3 loop: CASSAGTDSEQYF. The DNA of the CDR3 is TGTGCCAGCAGTGCAGGGACCGACAGCGAGCAGTACTTC.

As DNA, the CDR3 is TGTGCCAGCAGCTTAGTTGTCAGGACTAGCATGCCAGATACGCAGTATTTT. Its protein product is CASSLVVRTSMPDTQYF. The chain recombines TRBV7-9 with TRBJ2-3; 8 nucleotides align to TRBD2. The CDR3 runs to 17 residues. The V gene's germline CDR1 is SEHNR and CDR2 FQNEAQ (reference sequence). V shed 1 base, J shed 4 bases, and the junction held 10 bases outside the gene matches.

The V call is TRBV13, the J call TRBJ1-2; a weak D match, TRBD1 (6 bases). Germline V lookup: CDR1 PRHDT, CDR2 FYEKMQ (reference sequence). V lost 4 bases and J 9 bases, leaving 18 bases between the germline ends. This CDR3 has 14 amino acids. This CDR3 reads CASSSLGGGYSYTF. In DNA, the CDR3 is TGTGCCAGCAGCTCTTTAGGGGGGGGCTACAGCTACACCTTC.

The chain's CDR3 is CASSPLGRARETQYF. Here the CDR3 DNA reads TGTGCCAGCAGCCCATTAGGTAGAGCCAGGGAGACCCAGTACTTC. The V gene is TRBV6-2 or TRBV6-3, the J gene TRBJ2-5; D not resolved. V was pared by 6 bases and J by 5 bases, with 19 bases between. The CDR3 runs 15 residues. Germline V lookup: CDR1 MNHEY, CDR2 SVGEGT.

This clone was observed a handful of times. V is TRBV18 and J is TRBJ1-2, with D possibly TRBD1 on 6 matching bases. Germline V gene data show CDR1 as KGHSH and CDR2 as LQKENI. V was pared by 4 bases and J by 2 bases, with 14 bases between. This CDR3 has 15 residues. The chain's CDR3 is CASSRATGTNYGYTF. The CDR3 DNA is TGTGCCAGCTCACGAGCGACAGGTACAAACTATGGCTACACCTTC.

Here the CDR3 reads CASSYSFTGDTEAFF. CDR3 coding DNA: TGTGCCAGCAGTTACTCGTTCACTGGGGACACTGAAGCTTTCTTT. The genes are TRBV6-5 and TRBJ1-1; unclear D gene. The CDR3 covers 15 residues. Germline V CDR1 and CDR2: MNHEY, SVGAGI. V was pared by 0 bases and J by 3 bases, with 11 bases between.

In this sample, this clone turned up a few times. The chain is built from TRBV2 and TRBJ1-3, with unresolved D. The V end was cut by 3 bases, the J end by 9 bases, with 15 bases between. Germline V CDR1 and CDR2: SNHLY, FYNNEI. This CDR3 is 14 amino acids long. The CDR3: CASSDQVGRVTIYF. The CDR3 coding sequence is TGTGCCAGCAGTGACCAGGTGGGGAGGGTCACCATATATTTT.

This sequence joins TRBV5-4 and TRBJ2-1; D gene ambiguous. CDR3 length equals 11 residues. Germline V gene lookup returns CDR1 SGHNT and CDR2 YYREEE (reference sequence). V lost 4 bases and J 3 bases, leaving 2 bases between the germline ends. The CDR3 nucleotides read TGTGCCAGCAGCGACTACAATGAGCAGTTCTTC. Protein product: CASSDYNEQFF.

This sequence joins TRBV6-2 or TRBV6-3 and TRBJ1-5, with TRBD1 matching over 8 bases. After removal of 2 bases from V and 1 base from J, the junction contained 10 bases not matched to a gene. In germline, CDR1 is MNHEY, CDR2 SVGEGT. The CDR3 totals 18 residues. As DNA, the CDR3 is TGTGCCAGCAGTTACCTACTGACAGGGGCGGGGAGCAATCAGCCCCAGCATTTT. Residues: CASSYLLTGAGSNQPQHF.

The rearrangement links TRBV18 to TRBJ1-1; D not certain. V lost 1 base and J 7 bases, leaving 13 bases between the germline ends. The CDR3 covers 14 residues. The germline V gene has CDR1 KGHSH and CDR2 LQKENI. The CDR3, as DNA: TGTGCCAGCTCACCACGCGGACCGGCCGTTGAAGCTTTCTTT. Amino acid sequence: CASSPRGPAVEAFF.

The chain has TRBV10-2 and TRBJ2-1; 9 positions agree with TRBD1. The CDR3 covers 13 residues. CDR1 and CDR2 from the germline V gene are WSHSY and SAAADI. The junction had 5 bases not matched to a gene; V was cut back by 7 bases and J by 7 bases. For the CDR3, the DNA is TGCGCCAGCAAGGGACAGGGTTGGAATGAGCAGTTCTTC. Translation gives CASKGQGWNEQFF.